This passage covers 23 T cell receptor beta chains from one sample sequenced in a study of T cells in Graves' hyperthyroidism and ophthalmopathy. The investigators amplified TCR beta CDR3 regions from RNA transcripts. HTBI primers drove first-round RT-PCR of the TCR CDR3. Using its own MiXCR run on the multiplex PCR reads, TCRdb lists one record per CDR3 protein. The sample holds roughly 300,000 distinct CDR3 sequences, over 11% seen once. The sequenced material came from blood. The receptors were gathered from a woman in her twenties or thirties with Graves' hyperthyroidism.

J is TRBJ2-2 and V is TRBV6-1; possibly TRBD1 for D (6 bases). CDR1 and CDR2 from the germline V gene are MNHNS and SASEGT. V was shortened by 6 bases and J by 2 bases, with 13 bases between the two germline ends. The length of the CDR3 is 15 residues. CDR3 sequence: CASSRGDTNTGELFF. CDR3 DNA sequence: TGTGCCAGCAGCCGAGGGGACACCAACACCGGGGAGCTGTTTTTT.

This clonotype was detected a few times. The V call is TRBV7-9, the J call TRBJ1-5; 7 positions match TRBD1. The germline gives CDR1 SEHNR, CDR2 FQNEAQ (reference sequence). J was trimmed by 0 bases and V by 4 bases; bases with no gene match: 3. This CDR3 contains 15 residues. The CDR3 nucleotides are TGTGCCAGCAGCTCAGGGACAGCTAGCAATCAGCCCCAGCATTTT. Its protein is CASSSGTASNQPQHF.

This clonotype has at least ten counts. The chain joins TRBV6-1 to TRBJ1-4; 7 nucleotides line up with TRBD1. The germline V gene has CDR1 MNHNS and CDR2 SASEGT. This CDR3 has 14 residues. Trimming took 5 bases from V and 3 from J; bases not matched to a gene: 3. The CDR3 loop is CASSFGQANEKLFF. The CDR3 DNA reads as TGTGCCAGCAGTTTTGGACAGGCTAATGAAAAACTGTTTTTT.

This clonotype was counted between two and nine times. The chain carries TRBV20-1 and TRBJ1-3; D is unclear. Germline loops: CDR1 DFQATT, CDR2 SNEGSKA (reference sequence). Between the trimmed V and J ends, which lost 5 bases and 0 bases, there was a span of 14 bases. The length of the CDR3 is 15 residues. CDR3 residues: CSAGRGETSGNTIYF. The CDR3 DNA follows: TGCAGTGCTGGAAGAGGTGAAACCTCTGGAAACACCATATATTTT.

The chain combines TRBV6-5 with TRBJ1-3; no definite D call. Trimming took 4 bases from V and 2 from J, leaving 9 bases between them. This CDR3 has 14 residues. The germline CDR1 and CDR2 sequences are MNHEY and SVGAGI. As DNA, the CDR3 is TGTGCCAGCAGTTCATCAGTAACTGGAAACACCATATATTTT. This codes for CASSSSVTGNTIYF.

V gene TRBV6-1 combines with J gene TRBJ1-6; D is perhaps TRBD1 (5 bases). CDR3 length: 14 residues. Germline CDR1 reads MNHNS; CDR2 reads SASEGT. V was trimmed by 6 bases and J by 9 bases, leaving 15 bases between them. DNA for the CDR3: TGTGCCAGCAGATCCGGGACCTCGCTTTCACCCCTCCACTTT. Its protein is CASRSGTSLSPLHF.

This clonotype was detected only a few times. The V and J genes are TRBV6-2 or TRBV6-3 and TRBJ2-6; the D is unclear. V gave up 6 bases and J gave up 0 bases, with 6 bases separating them. The CDR3 covers 14 residues. Per the germline V gene, CDR1 is MNHEY and CDR2 is SVGEGT. The CDR3 region has the DNA TGTGCCAGCAGACTCATCTCTGGGGCCAACGTCCTGACTTTC. This translates into CASRLISGANVLTF.

The V call is TRBV4-1, the J call TRBJ2-7; D unresolved. Looked up from germline, CDR1 is MGHRA and CDR2 is YSYEKL. Trimming removed 0 bases from V and 5 bases from J, with 5 bases in between. The CDR3 totals 12 residues. CDR3 sequence: CASSQDTDEQYF. In DNA form, the CDR3 reads TGCGCCAGCAGCCAAGATACAGACGAGCAGTACTTC.

This sequence joins TRBV12-3 or TRBV12-4 and TRBJ2-1; TRBD2 aligns across 13 bases. After removal of 5 bases from V and 3 bases from J, the junction contained 7 bases not matched to a gene. This CDR3 has 17 residues. CDR3 protein: CASSPGLAGAIYNEQFF. The CDR3 DNA sequence: TGTGCCAGCAGTCCCGGACTAGCGGGAGCCATCTACAATGAGCAGTTCTTC.

The chain has TRBV20-1 and TRBJ2-3; 8 bases match TRBD2. This CDR3 region has 16 residues. The V segment lost 5 bases and the J segment 2 bases; nucleotides outside the gene matches: 12. CDR1 and CDR2 from the germline V gene are DFQATT and SNEGSKA (reference sequence). CDR3 residues: CSARGGGRHDTDTQYF. In DNA form, the CDR3 reads TGCAGTGCTCGGGGGGGGGGCCGCCATGACACAGATACGCAGTATTTT.

In its sample, this clonotype was seen many times. J is TRBJ2-1 and V is TRBV7-6; possibly TRBD2 for D (5 bases). V lost 3 bases to trimming and J lost 9 bases, with 15 bases between them. The CDR3 spans 14 residues. CDR1 and CDR2 from the germline V gene are SGHVS and FNYEAQ. The CDR3 region is CASSFPWRSREQFF. CDR3 DNA: TGTGCCAGCAGCTTCCCTTGGAGGTCACGTGAGCAGTTCTTC.

This clonotype turned up a few times. At one end, the junction sequence differs from germline, possibly due to a read error. The chain carries TRBV14 and TRBJ2-5; D gene unclear. The CDR3 has 13 amino acids. In germline, CDR1 is SGHDN, CDR2 FVKESK. Written as DNA, the CDR3 is TGTGCCAGCAGGCAAGAGGCCGTGGGGACCCAGTACTTC. Translating it yields CASRQEAVGTQYF.

This clonotype was observed at least ten times. The chain recombines TRBV7-2 with TRBJ2-2; no firm D call. The CDR3 has 11 residues. From germline, CDR1 is SGHTA and CDR2 FQGNSA. Trimming took 6 bases from V and 9 from J, leaving 8 bases between them. The CDR3 region is CASSKVRELFF. The CDR3 nucleotides read TGTGCCAGCAGTAAGGTCAGGGAGCTGTTTTTT.

This clonotype was seen repeatedly, ten times or more. The chain employs TRBV10-3 and TRBJ1-6; D is unresolved. The CDR3 has 13 residues. Trimming pared 7 bases from V and 6 bases from J, leaving 10 bases between. Germline V CDR1 and CDR2: ENHRY, SYGVKD. The CDR3 reads CAITAEINSPLHF. As DNA, the CDR3 is TGTGCCATCACTGCAGAGATTAATTCACCCCTCCACTTT.

Ten or more counts support this clonotype. The genes are TRBV6-1 and TRBJ2-3; D ambiguous. Trimming left V 10 bases short and J 0 bases short, with 17 bases between. The V gene's germline CDR1 is MNHNS and CDR2 SASEGT. This CDR3 region has 15 residues. CDR3 protein: CANPKPLPSTDTQYF. Here the CDR3 DNA reads TGTGCCAACCCGAAGCCCTTGCCGAGCACAGATACGCAGTATTTT.

This clonotype was observed a handful of times. This chain uses TRBV5-1 with TRBJ2-6; D uncertain. The CDR3 covers 14 residues. Germline V lookup: CDR1 SGHRS, CDR2 YFSETQ. V was shortened by 6 bases and J by 4 bases, with 11 bases between the two germline ends. Here the CDR3 DNA reads TGCGCCAGCAATGAACGGCCCGGGGCCAACGTCCTGACTTTC. Amino acid sequence: CASNERPGANVLTF.

The J gene is TRBJ2-2, the V gene TRBV24-1; D possibly matches TRBD1 or TRBD2 (5 bases each). The CDR3 runs to 18 residues. Trimming left V 3 bases short and J 4 bases short, with 20 bases between. Germline values: CDR1 KGHDR, CDR2 SFDVKD. The CDR3: CATSDRNFRDGLTGELFF. The CDR3 bases are TGTGCCACCAGTGATCGCAACTTCCGGGACGGCCTCACCGGGGAGCTGTTTTTT.

CDR3 nucleotide sequence: TGTGCCTGGAGTCCATCGAATCAGCCCCAGCATTTT. Translation gives CAWSPSNQPQHF. The chain is built from TRBV30 and TRBJ1-5; no reliable D call. V was shortened by 2 bases and J by 4 bases, with 6 bases between the two germline ends. Germline CDR1 is GTSNPN and CDR2 is SVGIG (reference sequence). This CDR3 is built from 12 residues.

The sample holds many counts of this clonotype. The chain couples TRBV28 to TRBJ1-1, with TRBD1 matching over 7 bases. CDR3 length equals 15 residues. Looked up from germline, CDR1 is MDHEN and CDR2 is SYDVKM. J lost 10 bases, V lost 5 bases, and 16 bases had no gene match. This CDR3 is CASSPTWDSRAVAFF. The CDR3 DNA is TGTGCCAGCAGTCCCACCTGGGACAGTCGGGCGGTAGCTTTCTTT.

J is TRBJ1-6 and V is TRBV14, with a possible D match to TRBD1 (5 bases). V lost 1 base and J lost 10, with 8 bases in between. The CDR3 length is 13 residues. The V gene's germline CDR1 is SGHDN and CDR2 FVKESK. The CDR3 nucleotides are TGTGCCAGCAGCCAAGTAGGACAATCACCCCTCCACTTT. This codes for CASSQVGQSPLHF.

This clonotype has a count of ten or more. This chain uses TRBV11-2 with TRBJ2-3; D is perhaps TRBD2 (6 bases). CDR3 length equals 12 residues. V was pared by 3 bases and J by 7 bases, with 8 bases between. Looked up from germline, CDR1 is SGHAT and CDR2 is FQNNGV. The CDR3 sequence: CASSFLAHTQYF. In DNA, the CDR3 is TGTGCCAGCAGCTTTCTAGCGCATACGCAGTATTTT.

This clonotype was recorded at least ten times. The chain links TRBV11-2 to TRBJ1-2; TRBD1 matches 11 bases. CDR1 is SGHAT and CDR2 is FQNNGV in the germline V gene. The CDR3 consists of 19 residues. V was pared by 5 bases and J by 1 base, with 15 bases of the junction left unmatched. The CDR3: CASSTLGQGGSPFNYGYTF. DNA of the CDR3: TGTGCCAGCAGCACGCTGGGACAGGGGGGAAGTCCGTTTAACTATGGCTACACCTTC.

This clonotype was seen a handful of times. The chain links TRBV3-1 to TRBJ2-7; 9 nucleotides line up with TRBD1. Trimming took 4 bases from V and 4 from J; bases not matched to a gene: 8. The CDR3 loop spans 15 amino acids. CDR1 and CDR2 (germline): LGHDT, YNNKEL (reference sequence). CDR3 bases: TGTGCCAGCAGCCCGACCGGGACAGGGAGGTACGAGCAGTACTTC. It yields the protein CASSPTGTGRYEQYF.